The source of this T cell receptor beta chain is a study of T cell clonality in common variable immunodeficiency. Study conclusions and caveats: Repertoire-complication correlations in CVID were limited by patient heterogeneity. CVID subjects had higher TCRbeta clonality than healthy controls, most marked in about a third. In common variable immunodeficiency, TCR beta chains reportedly carried fewer deletions and N-nucleotide insertions.

Sequencing input was equivalent genomic DNA from CVID and controls. The table came from immunoSEQ multiplex PCR; TCRdb's copy has only in-frame clones and leaves some out. The table lists some 16,000 clones, with no singletons. As regards this clone: Its antigen is not identified. The CDR3 is cut off 3 residues early in the read; its end comes from the germline J gene.

V dropped 5 bases and J dropped 4; count of bases not matched to a gene: 8. Germline V lookup: CDR1 SGHTA, CDR2 FQGNSA. CDR3 length equals 15 residues. Sequenced: peripheral blood mononuclear cells. This receptor was taken from a human donor with common variable immunodeficiency. The chain is built from TRBV7-2 and TRBJ2-7, with TRBD1 matching over 10 bases. The sequenced part of the CDR3 DNA is TGTGCCAGCAGCGTGTCCGGGACAGGGGCGTACGAG. Residues: CASSVSGTGAYE. The CDR3 in its entirety is CASSVSGTGAYEQYF.